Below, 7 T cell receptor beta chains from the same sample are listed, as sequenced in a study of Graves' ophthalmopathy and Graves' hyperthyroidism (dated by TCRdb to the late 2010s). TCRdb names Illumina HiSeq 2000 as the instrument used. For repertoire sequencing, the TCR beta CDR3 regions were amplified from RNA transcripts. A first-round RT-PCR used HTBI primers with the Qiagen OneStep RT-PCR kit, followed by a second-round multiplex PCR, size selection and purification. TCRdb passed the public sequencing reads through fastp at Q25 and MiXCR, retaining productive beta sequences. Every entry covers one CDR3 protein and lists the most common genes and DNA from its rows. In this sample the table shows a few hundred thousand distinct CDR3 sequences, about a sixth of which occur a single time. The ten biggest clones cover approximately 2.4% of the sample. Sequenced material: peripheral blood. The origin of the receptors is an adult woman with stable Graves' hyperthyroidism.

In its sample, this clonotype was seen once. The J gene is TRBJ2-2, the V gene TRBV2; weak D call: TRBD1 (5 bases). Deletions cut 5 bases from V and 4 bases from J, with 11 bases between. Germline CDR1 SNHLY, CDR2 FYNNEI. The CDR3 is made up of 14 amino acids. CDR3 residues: CASSPPTVTGELFF. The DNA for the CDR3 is TGTGCCAGCAGTCCTCCGACAGTCACCGGGGAGCTGTTTTTT.

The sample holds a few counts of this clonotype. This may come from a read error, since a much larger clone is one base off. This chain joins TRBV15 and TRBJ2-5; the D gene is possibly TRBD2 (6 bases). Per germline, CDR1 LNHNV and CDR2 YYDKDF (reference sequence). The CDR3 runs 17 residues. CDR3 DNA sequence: TGTGCCACCAGCAGAGATCCGAGGGGAGGAGTGAAAGAGACCAAGTACTTC. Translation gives CATSRDPRGGVKETKYF.

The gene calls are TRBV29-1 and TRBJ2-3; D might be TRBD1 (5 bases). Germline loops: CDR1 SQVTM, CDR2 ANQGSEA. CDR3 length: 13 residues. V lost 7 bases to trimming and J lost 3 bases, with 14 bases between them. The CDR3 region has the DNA TGCAGCGCCGTCCCAGGGCTTACAGATACGCAGTATTTT. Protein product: CSAVPGLTDTQYF.

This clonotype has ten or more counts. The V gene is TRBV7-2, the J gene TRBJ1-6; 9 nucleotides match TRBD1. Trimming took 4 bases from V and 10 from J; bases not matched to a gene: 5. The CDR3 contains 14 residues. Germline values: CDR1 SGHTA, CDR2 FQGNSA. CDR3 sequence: CASSWKGQGSPLHF. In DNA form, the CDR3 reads TGTGCCAGCAGCTGGAAGGGACAGGGATCACCCCTCCACTTT.

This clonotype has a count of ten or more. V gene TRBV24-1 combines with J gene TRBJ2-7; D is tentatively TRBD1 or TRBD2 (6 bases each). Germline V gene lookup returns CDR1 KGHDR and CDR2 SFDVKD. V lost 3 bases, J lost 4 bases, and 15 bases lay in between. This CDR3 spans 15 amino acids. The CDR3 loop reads CATSDGGTRGYEQYF. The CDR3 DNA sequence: TGTGCCACCAGTGATGGCGGGACACGCGGTTACGAGCAGTACTTC.

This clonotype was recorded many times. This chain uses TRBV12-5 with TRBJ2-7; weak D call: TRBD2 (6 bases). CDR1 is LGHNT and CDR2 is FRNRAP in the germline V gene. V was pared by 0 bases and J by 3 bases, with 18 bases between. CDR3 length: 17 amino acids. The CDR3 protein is CASGLVLNRRSGYEQYF. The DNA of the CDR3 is TGTGCTAGTGGTTTGGTACTAAATCGGCGTAGCGGCTACGAGCAGTACTTC. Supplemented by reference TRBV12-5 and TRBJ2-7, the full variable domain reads DARVTQTPRHKVTEMGQEVTMRCQPILGHNTVFWYRQTMMQGLELLAYFRNRAPLDDSGMPKDRFSAEMPDATLATLKIQPSEPRDSAVYFCASGLVLNRRSGYEQYFGPGTRLTVT.

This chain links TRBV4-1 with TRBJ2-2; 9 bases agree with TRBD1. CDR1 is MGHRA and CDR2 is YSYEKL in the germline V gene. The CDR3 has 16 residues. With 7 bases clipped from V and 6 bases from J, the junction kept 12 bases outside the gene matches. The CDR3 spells CASTSGQGEFPGELFF. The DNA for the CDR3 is TGCGCCAGCACCTCGGGACAGGGTGAATTTCCCGGGGAGCTGTTTTTT.